Sequencing of this T cell receptor (beta chain) was carried out in a study of CD4+ T cells in melanoma. TCRdb keeps only in-frame clones here, not all; method: immunoSEQ multiplex PCR. Of 140,000 or so clones listed, around nine tenths were seen once; the top ten hold less than 2%. In its sample, this clone was seen once. The target antigen is unknown. Study observations and caveats: A reported correlation linked neoantigen-specific CD4+ T cells to CD8+, macrophage and B cell function. Reportedly, melanoma neoantigen-specific CD4+ T cells showed varied differentiation states.

The trim removed 0 bases at V and 0 bases at J, leaving 3 bases unmatched. CDR3 length: 15 amino acids. Germline V gives CDR1 SGDLS, CDR2 YYNGEE. The chain is built from TRBV9 and TRBJ2-7; 7 bases match TRBD2. The source of this sequence is a human donor with melanoma. The CDR3 DNA sequence: TGTGCCAGCAGCGTAGGGGGGGGTACCTCCTACGAGCAGTACTTC. This sequence encodes CASSVGGGTSYEQYF. The full variable domain, completed using reference TRBV9 and TRBJ2-7, is DSGVTQTPKHLITATGQRVTLRCSPRSGDLSVYWYQQSLDQGLQFLIQYYNGEERAKGNILERFSAQQFPDLHSELNLSSLELGDSALYFCASSVGGGTSYEQYFGPGTRLTVT.